This is a list of T cell receptor beta chains from one sample in a study of blood T cell repertoires in COVID-19. Sequenced by immunoSEQ multiplex PCR; TCRdb stores in-frame clones only, minus some. The sample includes around 360,000 clones, more than 85% of them seen just once. Sequenced sample: PBMCs or T cells enriched from blood (not recorded which). These TCRs come from a woman aged 25 to 45 who had recovered from COVID-19. Each CDR3 is given with its conserved first and last residue.

j_call v_call cdr3_aa
TRBJ2-7 TRBV7-2 CASSLGTSGRIYEQYF
TRBJ2-3 TRBV6-4 CASSDSIGTDTQYF
TRBJ1-1 TRBV5-4 CASSPTGFTTEAFF
TRBJ1-5 TRBV28 CASAGQSSNQPQHF
TRBJ1-2 TRBV5-1 CASSFPGQGRGYTF
TRBJ1-4 TRBV7-9 CASSSETGANEKLFF
TRBJ1-4 TRBV5-1 CASSVGRTATNEKLFF
TRBJ2-7 TRBV11-2 CASSYQYEQYF
TRBJ1-4 TRBV7-3 CASSQSGQNGEKLFF
TRBJ1-4 TRBV29-1 CSVEDEEFNEKLFF
TRBJ1-2 TRBV30 CAWRKQGLNYGYTF
TRBJ2-2 TRBV5-5 CASSLGLGTANTGELFF
TRBJ1-1 TRBV5-1 CASSPGMERRAFF
TRBJ2-2 TRBV19 CATQQGRVTGELFF
TRBJ1-1 TRBV19 CASTPRRGATITEAFF
TRBJ1-2 TRBV6-5 CASSRRQGLSGYTF
TRBJ2-3 TRBV28 CASGSLAVTDTQYF
TRBJ1-3 TRBV18 CASSPREGSGNTIYF
TRBJ2-7 TRBV9 CASSVALEGGPDEQYF
TRBJ2-2 TRBV11-2 CASSLPGGPRELFF
TRBJ2-3 TRBV3-1/TRBV3-2 CASSQLRERHSTDTQYF
TRBJ2-1 TRBV27 CASSSLAGGLNEQFF
TRBJ2-3 TRBV20-1 CSASSPGRGRTDTQYF
TRBJ2-7 TRBV5-8 CASRWLGIAGYEQYF
TRBJ2-1 TRBV11-2 CASSWTLGGRVSYNEQFF
TRBJ2-7 TRBV5-1 CASSFYETGAVEQYF
TRBJ2-3 TRBV5-6 CASSPEATDTQYF
TRBJ2-3 TRBV13 CASSFRQTMRDTQYF
TRBJ2-3 TRBV2 CAGAEADTQYF
TRBJ1-3 TRBV12-3/TRBV12-4 CASSLGRGDTIYF
TRBJ1-3 TRBV6-1 CASSDPGGGNTIYF
TRBJ2-7 TRBV7-9 CASSYYSYEQYF
TRBJ1-1 TRBV5-6 CASSLAVSEAFF
TRBJ2-7 TRBV2 CASSLAGVGEQYF
TRBJ2-6 TRBV19 CASSNLGQRIAGANVLTF
TRBJ2-2 TRBV10-3 CAISESRDTGELFF
TRBJ2-1 TRBV7-9 CASSLGRDEQFF
TRBJ2-3 TRBV11-3 CASSLDGSTDTQYF
TRBJ2-3 TRBV5-4 CASSPPVVGRHTDTQYF
TRBJ1-3 TRBV3-1/TRBV3-2 CASSQEPGQGFGNTIYF
TRBJ2-2 TRBV7-9 CASTLGRESGELFF
TRBJ2-5 TRBV7-8 CASSPSVETQYF
TRBJ2-7 TRBV5-4 CASTRGGASGFTGEQYF
TRBJ2-7 TRBV6-6 CASSYSGFGEYF
TRBJ2-1 TRBV11-2 CASSFPSLFNEQFF